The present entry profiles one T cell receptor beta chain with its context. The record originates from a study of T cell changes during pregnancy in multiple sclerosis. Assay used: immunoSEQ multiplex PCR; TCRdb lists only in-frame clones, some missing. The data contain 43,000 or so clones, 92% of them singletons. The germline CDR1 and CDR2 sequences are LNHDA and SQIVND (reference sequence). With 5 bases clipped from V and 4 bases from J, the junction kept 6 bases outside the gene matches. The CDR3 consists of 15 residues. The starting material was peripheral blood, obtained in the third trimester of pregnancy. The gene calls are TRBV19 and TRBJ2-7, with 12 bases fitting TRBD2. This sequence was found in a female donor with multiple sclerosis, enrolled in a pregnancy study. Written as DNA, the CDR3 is TGTGCCAGTAGTCCCGGACTAGCGGGATGGTACGAGCAGTACTTC. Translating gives CASSPGLAGWYEQYF.